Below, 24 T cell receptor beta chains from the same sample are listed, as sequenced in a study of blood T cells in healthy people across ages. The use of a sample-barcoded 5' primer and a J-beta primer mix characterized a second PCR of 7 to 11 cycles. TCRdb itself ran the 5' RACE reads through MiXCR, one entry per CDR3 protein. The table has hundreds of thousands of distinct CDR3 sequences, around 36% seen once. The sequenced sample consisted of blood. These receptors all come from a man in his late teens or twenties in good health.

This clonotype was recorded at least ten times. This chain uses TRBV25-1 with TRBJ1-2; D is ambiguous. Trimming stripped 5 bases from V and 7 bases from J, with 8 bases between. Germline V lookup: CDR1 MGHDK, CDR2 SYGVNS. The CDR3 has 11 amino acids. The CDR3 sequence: CASSRAAGYTF. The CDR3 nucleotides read TGTGCCAGCAGTAGGGCGGCTGGCTACACCTTC.

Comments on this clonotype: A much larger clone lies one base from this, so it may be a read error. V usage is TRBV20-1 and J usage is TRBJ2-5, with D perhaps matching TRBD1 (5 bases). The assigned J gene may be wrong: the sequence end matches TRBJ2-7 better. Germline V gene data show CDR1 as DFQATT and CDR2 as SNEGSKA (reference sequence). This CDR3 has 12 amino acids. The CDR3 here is CSGLDNRYEQYF. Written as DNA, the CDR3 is TGCAGTGGCCTGGACAACCGCTACGAGCAGTACTTC.

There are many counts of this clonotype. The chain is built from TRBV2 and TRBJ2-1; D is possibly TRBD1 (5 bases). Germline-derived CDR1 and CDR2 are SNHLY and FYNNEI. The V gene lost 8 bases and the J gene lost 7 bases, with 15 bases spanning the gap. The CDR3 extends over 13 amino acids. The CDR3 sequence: CASDVPDTNEQFF. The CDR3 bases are TGTGCCAGCGACGTCCCGGACACTAATGAGCAGTTCTTC.

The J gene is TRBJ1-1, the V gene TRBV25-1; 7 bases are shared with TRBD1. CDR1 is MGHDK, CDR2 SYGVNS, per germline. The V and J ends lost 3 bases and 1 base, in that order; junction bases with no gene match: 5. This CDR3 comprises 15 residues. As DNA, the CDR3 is TGTGCCAGCAGTGACCCGAGGACAGGGAACACTGAAGCTTTCTTT. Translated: CASSDPRTGNTEAFF.

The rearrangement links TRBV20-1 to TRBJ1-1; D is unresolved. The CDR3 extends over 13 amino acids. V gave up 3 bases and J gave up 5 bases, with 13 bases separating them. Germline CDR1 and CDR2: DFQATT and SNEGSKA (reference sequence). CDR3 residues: CSASWVAETEAFF. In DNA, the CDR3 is TGCAGTGCTAGCTGGGTGGCGGAAACTGAAGCTTTCTTT.

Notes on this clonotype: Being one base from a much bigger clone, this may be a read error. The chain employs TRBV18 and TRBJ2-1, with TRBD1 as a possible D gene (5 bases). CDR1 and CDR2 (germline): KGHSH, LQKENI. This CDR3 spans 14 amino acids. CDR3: CASSPRTPYNAQFF. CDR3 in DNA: TGTGCCAGCTCACCCCGGACACCCTACAATGCGCAGTTCTTC.

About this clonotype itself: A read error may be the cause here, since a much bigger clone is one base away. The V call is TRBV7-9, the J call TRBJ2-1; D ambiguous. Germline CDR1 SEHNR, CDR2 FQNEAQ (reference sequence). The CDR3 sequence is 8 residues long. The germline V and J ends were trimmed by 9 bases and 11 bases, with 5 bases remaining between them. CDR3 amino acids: CASPKQFF. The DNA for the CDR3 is TGTGCCAGTCCTAAGCAGTTCTTC.

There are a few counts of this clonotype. CDR3 nucleotides: TGCGCCAGCAGCTTCCGGGGGGGGGCCAACGGGGAGCAGTTCTTC. Protein: CASSFRGGANGEQFF. The genes are TRBV5-1 and TRBJ2-1; 8 bases match TRBD2. The V gene's germline CDR1 is SGHRS and CDR2 YFSETQ. V dropped 2 bases and J dropped 10; count of bases not matched to a gene: 11. CDR3 length equals 15 residues.

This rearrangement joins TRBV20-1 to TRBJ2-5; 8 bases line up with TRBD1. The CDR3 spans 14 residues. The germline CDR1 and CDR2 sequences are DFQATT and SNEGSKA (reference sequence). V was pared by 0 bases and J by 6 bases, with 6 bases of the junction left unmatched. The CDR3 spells CSAREGGQDKTQYF. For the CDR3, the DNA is TGCAGTGCTAGAGAGGGGGGACAGGATAAGACCCAGTACTTC.

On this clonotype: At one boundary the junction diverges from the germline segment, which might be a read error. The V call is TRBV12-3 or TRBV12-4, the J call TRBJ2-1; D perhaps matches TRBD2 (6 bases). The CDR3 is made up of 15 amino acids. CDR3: CASSFLAGKLNEKFF. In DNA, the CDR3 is TGTGCCAGCAGTTTCCTCGCGGGGAAGCTTAATGAGAAGTTCTTC.

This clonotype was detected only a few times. Here the CDR3 reads CSARGGQSHNQPQHF. DNA for the CDR3: TGCAGTGCTAGGGGTGGGCAGTCTCATAATCAGCCCCAGCATTTT. The chain joins TRBV20-1 to TRBJ1-5; the D is unclear. Per the germline V gene, CDR1 is DFQATT and CDR2 is SNEGSKA (reference sequence). The V and J ends lost 3 bases and 4 bases respectively, with 16 bases between them. The CDR3 totals 15 residues.

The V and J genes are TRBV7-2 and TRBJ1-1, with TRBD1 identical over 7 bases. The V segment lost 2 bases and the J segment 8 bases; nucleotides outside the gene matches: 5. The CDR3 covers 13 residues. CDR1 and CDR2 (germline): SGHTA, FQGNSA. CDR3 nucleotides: TGTGCCAGCAGCTTACCGCCGGACAGGGAAGCTTTCTTT. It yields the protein CASSLPPDREAFF.

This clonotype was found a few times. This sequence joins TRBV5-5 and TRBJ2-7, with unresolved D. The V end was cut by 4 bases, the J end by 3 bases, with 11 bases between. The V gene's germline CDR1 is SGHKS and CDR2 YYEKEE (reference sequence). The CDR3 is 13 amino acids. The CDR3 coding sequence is TGTGCCAGCAGCCCCTTTGGGCGCTACGAGCAGTACTTC. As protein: CASSPFGRYEQYF. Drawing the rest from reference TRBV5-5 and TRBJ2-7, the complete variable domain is DAGVTQSPTHLIKTRGQQVTLRCSPISGHKSVSWYQQVLGQGPQFIFQYYEKEERGRGNFPDRFSARQFPNYSSELNVNALLLGDSALYLCASSPFGRYEQYFGPGTRLTVT.

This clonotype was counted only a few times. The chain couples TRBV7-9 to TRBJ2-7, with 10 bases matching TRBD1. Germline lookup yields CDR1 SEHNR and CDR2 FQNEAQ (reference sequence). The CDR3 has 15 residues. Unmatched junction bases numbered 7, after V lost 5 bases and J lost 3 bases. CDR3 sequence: CASSRRTGGIYEQYF. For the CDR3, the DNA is TGTGCCAGCAGCCGAAGGACAGGGGGAATCTACGAGCAGTACTTC.

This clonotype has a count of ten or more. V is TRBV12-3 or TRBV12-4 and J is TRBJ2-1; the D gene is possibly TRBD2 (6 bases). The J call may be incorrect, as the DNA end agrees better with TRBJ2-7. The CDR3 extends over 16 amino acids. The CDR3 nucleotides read TGTGCCAGCTGGGGTAGCGGAAAATTCTCCTACAATGAGCAGTACTTC. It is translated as CASWGSGKFSYNEQYF.

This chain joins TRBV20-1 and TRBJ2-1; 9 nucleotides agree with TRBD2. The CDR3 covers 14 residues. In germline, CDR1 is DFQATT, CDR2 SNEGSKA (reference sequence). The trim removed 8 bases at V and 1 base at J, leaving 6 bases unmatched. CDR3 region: CSSSGGTSYNEQFF. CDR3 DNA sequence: TGCAGTTCAAGCGGGGGGACGTCCTACAATGAGCAGTTCTTC.

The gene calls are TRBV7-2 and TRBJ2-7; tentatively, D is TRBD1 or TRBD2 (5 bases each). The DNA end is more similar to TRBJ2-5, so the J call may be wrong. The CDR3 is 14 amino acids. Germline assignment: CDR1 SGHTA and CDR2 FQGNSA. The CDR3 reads CASSPIRGDETQYF. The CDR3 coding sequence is TGTGCCAGCAGCCCCATACGGGGCGACGAGACCCAGTACTTC.

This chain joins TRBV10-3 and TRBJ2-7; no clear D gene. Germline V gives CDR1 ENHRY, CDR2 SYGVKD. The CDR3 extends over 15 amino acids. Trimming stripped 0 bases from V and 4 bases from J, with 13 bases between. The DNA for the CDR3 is TGTGCCATCAGTGAGTCGAGGACCCAGCGATACGAGCAGTACTTC. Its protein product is CAISESRTQRYEQYF.

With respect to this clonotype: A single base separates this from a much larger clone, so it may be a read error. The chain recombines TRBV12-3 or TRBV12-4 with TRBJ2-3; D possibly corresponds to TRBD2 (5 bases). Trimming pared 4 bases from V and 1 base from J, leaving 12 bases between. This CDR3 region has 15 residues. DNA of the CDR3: TGTGCCAGCAGTTCGACGCGGACTGGCACAGATACGCAGTATTTT. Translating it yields CASSSTRTGTDTQYF.

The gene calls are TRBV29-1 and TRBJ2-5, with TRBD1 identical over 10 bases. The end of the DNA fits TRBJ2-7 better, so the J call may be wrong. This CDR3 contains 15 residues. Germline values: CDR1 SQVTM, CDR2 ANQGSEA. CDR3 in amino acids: CSAAGMTGGDYEQYF. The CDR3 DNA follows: TGCAGCGCTGCGGGCATGACAGGGGGCGACTACGAGCAGTACTTC.

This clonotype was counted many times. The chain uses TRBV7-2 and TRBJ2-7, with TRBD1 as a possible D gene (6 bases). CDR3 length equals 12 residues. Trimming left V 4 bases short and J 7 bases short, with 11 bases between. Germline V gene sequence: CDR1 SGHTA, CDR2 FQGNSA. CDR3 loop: CASSSNRDEQYF. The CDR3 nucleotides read TGTGCCAGCAGCTCGAACAGGGATGAGCAGTACTTC.

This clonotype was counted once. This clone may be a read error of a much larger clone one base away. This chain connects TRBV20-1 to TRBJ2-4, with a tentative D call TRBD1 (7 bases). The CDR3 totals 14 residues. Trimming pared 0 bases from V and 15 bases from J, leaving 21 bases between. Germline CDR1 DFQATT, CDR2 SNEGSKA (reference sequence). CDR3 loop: CSARDQGGQETRYF. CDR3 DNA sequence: TGCAGTGCTAGAGATCAGGGGGGACAAGAGACCCGGTACTTC.

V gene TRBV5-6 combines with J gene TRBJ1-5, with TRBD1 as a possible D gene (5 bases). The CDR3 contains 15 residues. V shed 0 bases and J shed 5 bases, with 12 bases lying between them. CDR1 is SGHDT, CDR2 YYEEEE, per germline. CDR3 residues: CASSLGAGKDQPQHF. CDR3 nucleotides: TGTGCCAGCAGCTTGGGGGCAGGGAAAGATCAGCCCCAGCATTTT.

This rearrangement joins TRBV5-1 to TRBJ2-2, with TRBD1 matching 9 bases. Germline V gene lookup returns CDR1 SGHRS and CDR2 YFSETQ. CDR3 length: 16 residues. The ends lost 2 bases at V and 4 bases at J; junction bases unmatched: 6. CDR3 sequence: CASSFGTGIFTGELFF. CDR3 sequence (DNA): TGCGCCAGCAGCTTCGGGACAGGGATATTCACCGGGGAGCTGTTTTTT.